The clone carrying this T cell receptor beta chain was observed at least ten times. Its antigen is not identified. Previously reported methods and listed TCR primers produced the bulk TCR libraries. Each CDR3 protein is one row after TCRdb ran MiXCR on the PCR reads. Altogether 8,000 to 11,000 distinct CDR3 sequences are present, around a fifth being singletons, with the ten largest covering over 1.5%. Sorting defined naive CD8 T cells as CD8+CD4-CCR7+CD45RA+. This entry comes from a study of molecular identifiers for immune sequencing clone quantification. The study's findings and limits: Naive cells had under 1% of molecules in clones above 20 RNA copies, effectors over 97%.

Trimming cost V 8 bases and J 0 bases, with 31 bases left between them. The CDR3 runs to 20 residues. Germline CDR1 MDHEN, CDR2 SYDVKM. This TCR was sampled from a human donor in good health. Some libraries in this study had Jurkat cell RNA spiked in. The chain recombines TRBV28 with TRBJ2-5; the D gene is possibly TRBD1 (6 bases). The source material was naive CD8+ T cells from blood, with Jurkat cell RNA spiked in. Sample subset: FACS-sorted CD8+CD4-CCR7+CD45RA+ naive T cells. CDR3 amino acids: CASHLSAQFMHGQYQETQYF. The CDR3, as DNA: TGTGCCAGCCACCTGTCGGCCCAGTTTATGCATGGACAGTACCAAGAGACCCAGTACTTC.